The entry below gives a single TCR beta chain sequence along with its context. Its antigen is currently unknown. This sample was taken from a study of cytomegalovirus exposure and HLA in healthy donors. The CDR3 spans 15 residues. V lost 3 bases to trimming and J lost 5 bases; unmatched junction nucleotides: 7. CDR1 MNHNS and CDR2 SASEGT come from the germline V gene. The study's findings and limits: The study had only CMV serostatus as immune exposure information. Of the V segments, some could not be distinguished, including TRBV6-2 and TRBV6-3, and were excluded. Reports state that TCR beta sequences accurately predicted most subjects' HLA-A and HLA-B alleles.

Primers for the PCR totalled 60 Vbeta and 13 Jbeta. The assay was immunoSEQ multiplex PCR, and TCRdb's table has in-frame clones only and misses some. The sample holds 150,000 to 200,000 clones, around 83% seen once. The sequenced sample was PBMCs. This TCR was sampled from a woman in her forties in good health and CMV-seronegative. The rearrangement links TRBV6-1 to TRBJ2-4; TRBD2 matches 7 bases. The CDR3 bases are TGTGCCAGCAGTGACCTGGGGCTAGCGGAAAACATTCAGTACTTC. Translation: CASSDLGLAENIQYF.